This T cell receptor (beta chain) is drawn from a study of T cells in Graves' hyperthyroidism and ophthalmopathy (dated by TCRdb to the late 2010s). A note on the overall study: Peripheral blood was collected at initial diagnosis, before any treatment. Prospective prediction of ophthalmopathy was tested in an independent validation cohort consisting of some 18 hyperthyroidism patients and some 16 patients who later progressed to ophthalmopathy. After blood sampling, hyperthyroidism patients were treated with methimazole at a starting dose of 30 mg daily, and ophthalmopathy patients were treated with high-dose intravenous methylprednisolone. A discovery cohort of about 96 patients, roughly 40 with Graves' ophthalmopathy and 55 to 60 with stable Graves' hyperthyroidism, was used to find distinguishing TCR V-J signatures. The study also compared thyroid tissue and blood T-cell repertoires from about six Graves' hyperthyroidism patients. The paper reports TCR Vbeta CDR3 sequencing of approximately 140 peripheral blood samples: around 41 ophthalmopathy, approximately 74 hyperthyroidism and 17 progressor patients. For training and testing, the 80 to 100 patients in the discovery cohort were randomly divided in a 7:3 ratio.

The TCR beta CDR3 regions were amplified from RNA transcripts. The TCR CDR3 was subjected to a first round of RT-PCR using the HTBI primer set and the Qiagen OneStep RT-PCR kit. A second multiplex PCR round built the libraries, followed by size selection and purification. Sequencing of the libraries was done on an Illumina HiSeq2000 using paired-end 100 bp reads. The study's own analysis went as follows. Raw data were processed with SOAPnuke, discarding reads with adapters, uncalled bases, mean Phred below 15, or no exact constant-primer or identifier match. COPE v1.2.5 was used to merge the high-quality paired reads, and each unique nucleotide sequence was defined as a clonotype. MiTCR v1.1 was used to align the clonotypes against IMGT TRBV, TRBD and TRBJ reference segments. The analysis was restricted to V-J combinations with a frequency above 0.0001, which together covered 99.2% of the repertoires. The TCS score was defined as the ratio of F50 (clonal expansion) to E x V (chaos), calculated using BLOSUM62-based TCRdist between CDR3 peptides within each V-J. Welch's t-statistics and random forest reduced roughly 530 V-J features to under 15, which were used in a naive Bayes classifier (R e1071). Using fastp at Q25 and MiXCR, TCRdb reprocessed the public reads and kept productive beta chains. All rows with the same CDR3 protein become a single entry with the most common DNA and genes. The V and J calls here are based on TCRdb, not the publication. This sample lists over 550,000 distinct CDR3 sequences; approximately 15% were detected once. The ten largest clones take up approximately 20% of the sample.

Broad study findings and their caveats: A 13 V-J signature model separated ophthalmopathy from stable hyperthyroidism, with 87.88% sensitivity and 81% to 83% specificity in cross-validation and 80%/75% in testing. Most expanded thyroid clonotypes (frequency above 0.001) were also detected in blood, a finding suggesting that blood repertoires may reflect thyroid immune responses. In validation, progression to ophthalmopathy was predicted by the model with 65% to 71% sensitivity and about 72% specificity, a median of around 6.5 months before onset. Sample size was not statistically predetermined, and investigators were not blinded to group allocation.

From the cysteine up to the phenylalanine, the CDR3 has a length of 13 residues. Only the CDR3 region is kept as DNA, spanning 39 bases read in frame from base 1. According to the germline V gene (reference sequence), CDR1 reads SEHNR and CDR2 reads FQNEAQ. Trimming removed 11 bases from V and 6 bases from J; the gene matches leave 11 bases unexplained. The sample holds many counts of this clonotype. Its recognized antigen is unknown. No much larger clone exists at a distance of one base, and base qualities are not known. Stable Graves' hyperthyroidism was defined as the absence of progression to ophthalmopathy over 18 months of follow-up. Hyperthyroidism patients were newly diagnosed, with disease duration under 2 months, and aged 18 to 65 years. Any patient with an uncontrolled infection, another autoimmune disease, pregnancy or lactation was excluded. Diagnoses were based on clinical symptoms, serum thyroxine and TRAb, thyroid ultrasound and orbital computed tomography. PBMCs were isolated from 10 ml of fresh peripheral blood by Ficoll-Paque density gradient centrifugation. Total RNA was extracted with Trizol reagent, and quality was checked on an Agilent 2100 Bioanalyzer.

The sequence derives from a woman between 18 and 29 years old with Graves' hyperthyroidism. What was sequenced was blood. The chain couples TRBV7-9 to TRBJ2-3; 7 of the junction bases match TRBD2. The CDR3: CAGGGPRADTQYF. The nucleotides are TGTGCCGGCGGGGGACCGCGGGCGGATACGCAGTATTTT.